This T cell receptor beta chain was captured by sequencing in a study of regulatory T cells in long-lasting Graves disease. CDR1 MDHEN and CDR2 SYDVKM come from the germline V gene. The CDR3 has 12 amino acids. With 1 base removed from V and 4 bases from J, the gap between germline ends came to 4 bases. Whole-study results and caveats: Among the persistent patients, roughly 2,500 public clonotypes were shared, more than the roughly 970 shared among new patients. The study found TRBV28, TRBJ1-2 and TRBJ2-5 favored in persistent disease. No thyroid tissue was studied; the work used peripheral blood only.

CDR3-region Arm-PCR and iRepertoire HTBI primers produced the TCR beta libraries. TCRdb re-analysed the multiplex PCR reads in MiXCR, keeping a single row per CDR3 protein. The table lists more than 400,000 distinct CDR3 sequences, roughly 15% of them singletons, with 9.5% to 12% in the top ten. Ten or more counts support this clonotype. Its antigen is still unknown. The time point was: newly diagnosed GD, antithyroid drugs for less than 3 months. From PBMCs, RNA was extracted and then used to make the TCR library. This same sample was also part of a study on T cells in Graves' hyperthyroidism and ophthalmopathy. That report adds: Exclusion of a patient resulted from uncontrolled infection, other autoimmune disease, pregnancy or lactation.

The chain joins TRBV28 to TRBJ1-1; D ambiguous. The receptor's source is a woman aged 25-40 years with Graves disease. The material sequenced was peripheral blood mononuclear cells (PBMCs), taken at new diagnosis, from a patient treated with antithyroid drugs. The CDR3 DNA is TGTGCCAGCAGTTTATTCGGCACTGAAGCTTTCTTT. It specifies CASSLFGTEAFF. Based on the CDR3 plus reference TRBV28 and TRBJ1-1, the full variable domain is DVKVTQSSRYLVKRTGEKVFLECVQDMDHENMFWYRQDPGLGLRLIYFSYDVKMKEKGDIPEGYSVSREKKERFSLILESASTNQTSMYLCASSLFGTEAFFGQGTRLTVV.